This TCR beta chain appears in the sequencing data of a study of blood T cell repertoires in COVID-19. J was trimmed by 4 bases and V by 3 bases; bases with no gene match: 6. Germline V lookup: CDR1 SGHRS, CDR2 YFSETQ. The CDR3 loop spans 15 amino acids. In the authors' workflow: Amplification of reference gene primers provided the estimated nucleated cell counts. Clones were sequenced by immunoSEQ multiplex PCR, and TCRdb holds only the in-frame ones, with some missing. V and J calls and clone size are copied from that table; D and trimming were computed from the DNA. The table records around 230,000 clones, about 80% of them present only once.

Sequenced: peripheral blood. The chain combines TRBV5-1 with TRBJ1-4, with 7 bases fitting TRBD1. The source of this sequence is a woman at least 80 years old with acute or convalescent COVID-19. CDR3 sequence: CASSSPTGNNEKLFF. The DNA of the CDR3 is TGCGCCAGCAGCTCGCCGACAGGGAATAATGAAAAACTGTTTTTT.